This T cell receptor (beta chain) was profiled in a study of PD-L1 blockade in urothelial cancer. The length of the CDR3 is 14 residues. The V gene end was trimmed by 7 bases and the J gene end by 1 base; junction bases not matched to a gene: 2. Germline loops: CDR1 SGHNT, CDR2 YYREEE (reference sequence). TCRdb's copy holds only in-frame clones and misses some; the assay was immunoSEQ multiplex PCR. This table has 90,000 to 100,000 clones, 90% appearing once. The time point here: pretreatment peripheral blood. Patients in the study were battling locally advanced or metastatic urothelial carcinoma. The input for sequencing was PBMCs, taken around atezolizumab (anti-PD-L1) treatment. J is TRBJ2-2 and V is TRBV5-4; TRBD1 matches at 9 bases. This TCR derives from a man aged 55 to 70 with urothelial cancer. The CDR3: CASGTGWNTGELFF. CDR3 coding DNA: TGTGCCAGCGGGACAGGGTGGAACACCGGGGAGCTGTTTTTT.